The following is a T cell receptor (beta chain) sequence with its context. Per the germline V gene, CDR1 is ENHRY and CDR2 is SYGVKD. The CDR3 is made up of 15 amino acids. Trimming stripped 3 bases from V and 2 bases from J, with 11 bases between. Sequencing was performed with immunoSEQ multiplex PCR; in TCRdb, only in-frame clones are kept and a portion is missing. Of 250,000 to 350,000 clones in the sample, approximately 84% were seen once. The sample originates from a study of blood T cell repertoires in COVID-19. Overall study: The cDNA or gDNA used as material had been derived from T cells, B-cell-depleted T cells, or PBMCs.

The sequenced material came from peripheral blood. The origin of this receptor is a human donor with COVID-19, enrolled during active disease. The donor label of this sample is uncertain. The chain is built from TRBV10-3 and TRBJ1-5; no definite D call. The CDR3 sequence: CAISDPDWGNQPQHF. For the CDR3, the DNA is TGTGCCATCAGTGACCCCGACTGGGGCAATCAGCCCCAGCATTTT.